Each of the 21 T cell receptor beta chains below was sequenced from the same sample in a study of cytomegalovirus exposure and HLA in healthy donors. The PCR made use of 60 Vbeta and 13 Jbeta primers. TCRdb's copy holds only in-frame clones and misses some; the assay was immunoSEQ multiplex PCR. The table shows around 70,000 clones, with around 74% occurring only once. Sequencing was done on a sample of PBMCs. These receptors all come from a human donor in good health.

The chain recombines TRBV29-1 with TRBJ2-1; no firm D call. The ends were cut back, 1 base at V and 3 bases at J, with 4 bases in the middle. Germline V gene sequence: CDR1 SQVTM, CDR2 ANQGSEA. CDR3 length equals 12 residues. The CDR3 sequence: CSVEVYYNEQFF. CDR3 nucleotide sequence: TGCAGCGTTGAAGTATACTACAATGAGCAGTTCTTC.

The rearrangement uses TRBV5-1 and TRBJ2-5; D might be TRBD2 (5 bases). Germline CDR1 is SGHRS and CDR2 is YFSETQ. Trimming cost V 0 bases and J 4 bases, with 16 bases left between them. The CDR3 consists of 16 residues. The CDR3 is CASSLGAEGTRETQYF. The CDR3 DNA reads TGCGCCAGCAGCTTGGGGGCCGAGGGCACCCGAGAGACCCAGTACTTC.

This clone was counted between two and nine times. The rearrangement joins TRBV6-1 to TRBJ2-3; 8 nucleotides match TRBD1. The CDR3 is 14 amino acids. Germline assignment: CDR1 MNHNS and CDR2 SASEGT. V shed 5 bases and J 4 bases; nucleotides not matched to a gene: 5. The CDR3 sequence: CASSTGQGADTQYF. The CDR3 coding sequence is TGTGCCAGCAGTACTGGACAGGGTGCAGATACGCAGTATTTT.

This chain connects TRBV9 to TRBJ1-4, with D possibly being TRBD1 (5 bases). This CDR3 comprises 15 residues. The V gene lost 3 bases and the J gene lost 0 bases, with 9 bases spanning the gap. Germline V gives CDR1 SGDLS, CDR2 YYNGEE. CDR3 nucleotides: TGTGCCAGCAGCGGAGACAGATCAACTAATGAAAAACTGTTTTTT. Its protein product is CASSGDRSTNEKLFF.

This CDR3 reads CASSVQGLLNQPQHF. DNA for the CDR3: TGTGCCAGCAGCGTACAGGGTCTCTTGAATCAGCCCCAGCATTTT. The genes are TRBV9 and TRBJ1-5; D is perhaps TRBD1 (5 bases). This CDR3 comprises 15 residues. The V end was cut by 1 base, the J end by 4 bases, with 12 bases between. CDR1 SGDLS and CDR2 YYNGEE come from the germline V gene.

This chain connects TRBV14 to TRBJ2-7; D is perhaps TRBD1 (6 bases). Germline CDR1 is SGHDN and CDR2 is FVKESK. The CDR3 loop spans 12 amino acids. The V end lost 1 base, the J end lost 8 bases, and 9 bases lay between the germline ends. The CDR3 DNA sequence: TGTGCCAGCAGCCAAGCTACAGGGAAGCAGTACTTC. It specifies CASSQATGKQYF.

The V gene is TRBV28, the J gene TRBJ2-1; possibly TRBD2 for D (7 bases). The CDR3 has 16 residues. Trimming took 6 bases from V and 0 from J, leaving 15 bases between them. From germline, CDR1 is MDHEN and CDR2 SYDVKM. CDR3 sequence (DNA): TGTGCCAGCAGGCCGCGAAGGGGGGGCTCCTACAATGAGCAGTTCTTC. This sequence encodes CASRPRRGGSYNEQFF.

The sample holds a few counts of this clone. The chain couples TRBV28 to TRBJ1-2; TRBD1 matches at 9 bases. The germline CDR1 and CDR2 sequences are MDHEN and SYDVKM. Trimming took 2 bases from V and 4 from J; bases not matched to a gene: 8. The CDR3 covers 16 residues. CDR3 sequence (DNA): TGTGCCAGCAGTTTAAGGGGGACAGGGTGGGGCTATGGCTACACCTTC. It codes for CASSLRGTGWGYGYTF.

The chain carries TRBV21-1 and TRBJ2-5; the D call of TRBD2 is as the table states it, not checked on the DNA. TRBV21-1 is a listed pseudogene. This CDR3 has 19 amino acids. The CDR3 coding sequence is TGTGCCAGCAGCGTCAAGGGTGGGCGGATACCGGGACTAGGCGAGACCCAGTACTTC. Translated, it gives CASSVKGGRIPGLGETQYF.

V usage is TRBV12-5 and J usage is TRBJ1-3; D gene uncertain. V lost 4 bases, J lost 0 bases, and 13 bases lay in between. The CDR3 has 16 amino acids. The germline gives CDR1 LGHNT, CDR2 FRNRAP. CDR3 bases: TGTGCTAGTGGTTCCTCTTACGACATCTCTGGAAACACCATATATTTT. Translation gives CASGSSYDISGNTIYF.

This chain joins TRBV6-5 and TRBJ2-7; weak D call: TRBD1 (5 bases). From germline, CDR1 is MNHEY and CDR2 SVGAGI. Trimming took off 2 bases at V and 5 bases at J, with 13 bases between the two ends. CDR3 length: 14 residues. DNA for the CDR3: TGTGCCAGCAGTTACAGCAGGGAAGACGACGAGCAGTACTTC. It is translated as CASSYSREDDEQYF.

In its sample, this clone was seen a few times. The DNA for the CDR3 is TGTGCCAGCAGTGGACAGGGATCTGGGGCCAACGTCCTGACTTTC. Its protein product is CASSGQGSGANVLTF. The chain is built from TRBV6-5 and TRBJ2-6; 8 bases are a match to TRBD1. V shed 5 bases and J 1 base; nucleotides not matched to a gene: 1. This CDR3 contains 15 residues. CDR1 and CDR2 (germline): MNHEY, SVGAGI.

This clone has only one observation. J is TRBJ2-1 and V is TRBV6-1; 9 bases match TRBD2. Germline V gene sequence: CDR1 MNHNS, CDR2 SASEGT. The CDR3 runs 17 residues. The J segment lost 4 bases and the V segment lost 1 base, leaving 8 bases of the junction unmatched. CDR3 DNA sequence: TGTGCCAGCAGTGAAGGAAGCGGCGGGAGGGAGTACAATGAGCAGTTCTTC. It translates to CASSEGSGGREYNEQFF.

The gene calls are TRBV25-1 and TRBJ1-1, with 9 positions matching TRBD1. This CDR3 is 15 amino acids long. The germline CDR1 and CDR2 sequences are MGHDK and SYGVNS. The V segment lost 3 bases and the J segment 4 bases; nucleotides outside the gene matches: 6. This chain's CDR3 is CASSERQGVITEAFF. DNA for the CDR3: TGTGCCAGCAGTGAGCGACAGGGGGTTATCACTGAAGCTTTCTTT. The whole variable domain, filled in from reference TRBV25-1 and TRBJ1-1, reads EADIYQTPRYLVIGTGKKITLECSQTMGHDKMYWYQQDPGMELHLIHYSYGVNSTEKGDLSSESTVSRIRTEHFPLTLESARPSHTSQYLCASSERQGVITEAFFGQGTRLTVV.

This clone came up a few times. This chain uses TRBV5-6 with TRBJ1-1; 8 bases are shared with TRBD1. This CDR3 contains 16 residues. From germline, CDR1 is SGHDT and CDR2 YYEEEE. V trimming: 2 bases; J trimming: 4 bases; junction bases outside the gene matches: 10. The CDR3 region is CASSFDRGRGTTEAFF. The CDR3 coding sequence is TGTGCCAGCAGCTTCGACAGGGGAAGAGGGACCACTGAAGCTTTCTTT.

The chain is built from TRBV7-6 and TRBJ2-7, with 8 bases identical to TRBD1. Germline-derived CDR1 and CDR2 are SGHVS and FNYEAQ. This CDR3 is 15 amino acids long. Trimming at V came to 5 bases and at J to 6 bases, leaving 12 bases not matched to a gene. As DNA, the CDR3 is TGTGCCAGCAGCGTAGGGACAGGCCTTTGGGGCGAGCAGTACTTC. This gives the protein CASSVGTGLWGEQYF.

The genes are TRBV6-5 and TRBJ2-7, with a tentative D call TRBD1 (5 bases). CDR1 and CDR2 (germline): MNHEY, SVGAGI. The CDR3 is 15 amino acids. Trimming took off 4 bases at V and 2 bases at J, with 15 bases between the two ends. This chain's CDR3 is CASSSSPGLPYEQYF. CDR3 bases: TGTGCCAGCAGTTCCTCCCCAGGGTTACCCTACGAGCAGTACTTC.

The rearrangement links TRBV4-2 to TRBJ1-2, with 10 nucleotides matching TRBD1. The V and J ends lost 4 bases and 3 bases, in that order; junction bases with no gene match: 5. Germline V gene sequence: CDR1 LGHNA, CDR2 YNFKEQ. CDR3 length: 15 amino acids. CDR3 bases: TGTGCCAGCAGCCGGGGACAGGGGCGTGACTATGGCTACACCTTC. It encodes CASSRGQGRDYGYTF.

The V and J genes are TRBV6-5 and TRBJ1-5, with D possibly TRBD1 on 6 matching bases. Trimming removed 2 bases at V and 5 bases at J, with 13 bases between. CDR1 MNHEY and CDR2 SVGAGI come from the germline V gene. CDR3 length equals 15 residues. The CDR3 DNA reads TGTGCCAGCAGTTACGGGGGCGCGGGCGATCAGCCCCAGCATTTT. It is translated as CASSYGGAGDQPQHF.

This clone came up once. The rearrangement uses TRBV6-5 and TRBJ2-1; no clear D. Germline V gene lookup returns CDR1 MNHEY and CDR2 SVGAGI. The length of the CDR3 is 12 residues. Trimming removed 7 bases at V and 4 bases at J, with 8 bases between. CDR3 sequence reads: CASTNRYNEQFF. Written as DNA, the CDR3 is TGTGCCAGCACTAACCGATACAATGAGCAGTTCTTC.

By share of the sample, this clone is medium-sized. A junction end diverges from the germline sequence, so it may reflect a read error. V and J are TRBV5-5 and TRBJ1-4, with TRBD1 identical over 10 bases. CDR1 SGHKS and CDR2 YYEKEE come from the germline V gene (reference sequence). The CDR3 length is 14 residues. DNA for the CDR3: TGTGCCAGCAGTTTGGGGACAGGGGATGAAAAACTGTTTTTT. Its translation: CASSLGTGDEKLFF.